These 19 T cell receptor beta chains were sequenced from one sample in a study of shared clonotypes between healthy human individuals. The repertoire was sequenced with immunoSEQ multiplex PCR; TCRdb's copy has only in-frame clones and lacks some. The sample has around 1,100,000 clones, approximately 77% seen once. Sequences were obtained from memory CD4+ T cells from PBMCs. Subset given: CD45RA-negative fraction. These receptors were taken from a man aged 18-30 years in good health. Some clones in this sample may be carry-over from other donors' samples.

This clone was counted at least ten times. The CDR3 DNA follows: TGCGCCAGCAGCGGGGCGACGGGCAATGAGCAGTTCTTC. It codes for CASSGATGNEQFF. The V gene is TRBV5-1, the J gene TRBJ2-1; a possible D gene is TRBD1 (5 bases). Germline lookup yields CDR1 SGHRS and CDR2 YFSETQ. The CDR3 is made up of 13 amino acids. Trimming shortened V by 4 bases and J by 6 bases, and 11 bases separated the two germline ends. The entire variable domain, with the rest obtained from reference TRBV5-1 and TRBJ2-1, is as follows: KAGVTQTPRYLIKTRGQQVTLSCSPISGHRSVSWYQQTPGQGLQFLFEYFSETQRNKGNFPGRFSGRQFSNSRSEMNVSTLELGDSALYLCASSGATGNEQFFGPGTRLTVL.

V usage is TRBV5-1 and J usage is TRBJ1-2; D not resolved. Per the germline V gene, CDR1 is SGHRS and CDR2 is YFSETQ. The V gene lost 4 bases and the J gene lost 6 bases, with 16 bases spanning the gap. The CDR3 covers 14 residues. DNA of the CDR3: TGCGCCAGCAGCATCGGCCCTACGAGGGATGGCTACACCTTC. This codes for CASSIGPTRDGYTF.

This clone was detected ten times or more. The chain is built from TRBV6-5 and TRBJ1-2; D gene ambiguous. V was trimmed by 6 bases and J by 7 bases, leaving 18 bases between them. In germline, CDR1 is MNHEY, CDR2 SVGAGI. The CDR3 sequence is 14 residues long. CDR3 in DNA: TGTGCCAGCAGACCCCCCGGGGAGAAGAGTGGCTACACCTTC. As protein: CASRPPGEKSGYTF.

This clone was observed a single time. This sequence joins TRBV28 and TRBJ1-4; TRBD1 is a possible D gene (5 bases). The CDR3 sequence is 14 residues long. Germline V lookup: CDR1 MDHEN, CDR2 SYDVKM. Trimming cost V 2 bases and J 5 bases, with 9 bases left between them. In DNA, the CDR3 is TGTGCCAGCAGTTTAAGGGGCCCGAATGAAAAACTGTTTTTT. Amino acids: CASSLRGPNEKLFF.

This clone was counted once. V and J are TRBV28 and TRBJ1-2; no definite D call. V was shortened by 8 bases and J by 7 bases, with 14 bases between the two germline ends. The V gene's germline CDR1 is MDHEN and CDR2 SYDVKM. CDR3 size: 12 residues. The CDR3 DNA reads as TGTGCCAGCGCTAGTGATTTCCGTGGCTACACCTTC. As protein: CASASDFRGYTF.

CDR3 amino acids: CASSVGASKNTEAFF. The CDR3, as DNA: TGTGCCAGCAGCGTAGGGGCATCTAAGAACACTGAAGCTTTCTTT. The chain recombines TRBV9 with TRBJ1-1; D gene unclear. V lost 0 bases to trimming and J lost 1 base, with 10 bases between them. Germline V gene data show CDR1 as SGDLS and CDR2 as YYNGEE. The CDR3 runs to 15 residues.

As DNA, the CDR3 is TGCGCCAGCAGCTTAGACAGTTTTTCAAATCAGCCCCAGCATTTT. It codes for CASSLDSFSNQPQHF. This chain connects TRBV5-1 to TRBJ1-5, with D tentatively TRBD1 (5 bases). Germline CDR1 reads SGHRS; CDR2 reads YFSETQ. Trimming took 2 bases from V and 4 from J, leaving 13 bases between them. The CDR3 sequence is 15 residues long. The full variable domain, completed using reference TRBV5-1 and TRBJ1-5, is KAGVTQTPRYLIKTRGQQVTLSCSPISGHRSVSWYQQTPGQGLQFLFEYFSETQRNKGNFPGRFSGRQFSNSRSEMNVSTLELGDSALYLCASSLDSFSNQPQHFGDGTRLSIL.

The chain links TRBV30 to TRBJ1-6; D is ambiguous. The CDR3 has 12 residues. Trimming left V 3 bases short and J 9 bases short, with 9 bases between. CDR1 GTSNPN and CDR2 SVGIG come from the germline V gene (reference sequence). Here the CDR3 DNA reads TGTGCCTGGAGCCAGGCCGTTTCACCCCTCCACTTT. Its translation: CAWSQAVSPLHF.

The V and J genes are TRBV7-7 and TRBJ2-5; the D is unclear. The CDR3 totals 12 residues. Germline loops: CDR1 SSHAT, CDR2 FNYEAQ (reference sequence). V was trimmed by 4 bases and J by 2 bases, leaving 5 bases between them. The CDR3 DNA sequence: TGTGCCAGCAGCTCTGGGCAAGAGACCCAGTACTTC. It codes for CASSSGQETQYF.

Only one count was recorded for this clone. Other DNA variants within this sample encode the same CDR3. The J gene is TRBJ1-1, the V gene TRBV28; D is perhaps TRBD1 (5 bases). Germline V gene lookup returns CDR1 MDHEN and CDR2 SYDVKM. Between the trimmed V and J ends, which lost 2 bases and 5 bases, there was a span of 12 bases. The CDR3 runs 14 residues. CDR3 nucleotides: TGTGCCAGCAGTTTAGGGGGAGGGTGGACTGAAGCTTTCTTT. This translates into CASSLGGGWTEAFF.

This clone was recorded once. The chain links TRBV5-1 to TRBJ1-1, with D perhaps TRBD1 (5 bases). The germline V gene encodes CDR1 SGHRS and CDR2 YFSETQ. The V end lost 4 bases, the J end lost 3 bases, and 16 bases lay between the germline ends. The CDR3 runs 15 residues. DNA of the CDR3: TGCGCCAGCAGCCTAACGTCTGACAGCTACACTGAAGCTTTCTTT. This sequence encodes CASSLTSDSYTEAFF.

V usage is TRBV7-6 and J usage is TRBJ2-7, with 7 bases identical to TRBD2. The germline CDR1 and CDR2 sequences are SGHVS and FNYEAQ. The CDR3 consists of 13 residues. V was pared by 5 bases and J by 2 bases, with 3 bases of the junction left unmatched. The chain's CDR3 is CASSPREAYEQYF. CDR3 sequence (DNA): TGTGCCAGCAGCCCCCGGGAGGCCTACGAGCAGTACTTC.

This sequence joins TRBV11-2 and TRBJ1-1; D is perhaps TRBD1 (6 bases). Looked up from germline, CDR1 is SGHAT and CDR2 is FQNNGV. Between the trimmed V and J ends, which lost 3 bases and 0 bases, there was a span of 14 bases. The CDR3 is 16 residues long. As DNA, the CDR3 is TGTGCCAGCAGCTTCCCGAGGGACACGGTGAACACTGAAGCTTTCTTT. Translated: CASSFPRDTVNTEAFF. The full variable domain, in which reference TRBV11-2 and TRBJ1-1 provide the parts outside the CDR3, is EAGVAQSPRYKIIEKRQSVAFWCNPISGHATLYWYQQILGQGPKLLIQFQNNGVVDDSQLPKDRFSAERLKGVDSTLKIQPAKLEDSAVYLCASSFPRDTVNTEAFFGQGTRLTVV.

The chain couples TRBV5-8 to TRBJ2-7, with D possibly being TRBD1 (5 bases). This CDR3 is built from 13 residues. The germline V gene encodes CDR1 SGHTS and CDR2 YDEGEE. Trimming cost V 6 bases and J 0 bases, with 10 bases left between them. The CDR3 reads CASNRQGSYEQYF. For the CDR3, the DNA is TGTGCCAGCAACCGGCAGGGCTCCTACGAGCAGTACTTC.

This clone was found a few times. J is TRBJ2-2 and V is TRBV7-9; D gene unclear. V lost 5 bases and J 1 base, leaving 14 bases between the germline ends. Germline assignment: CDR1 SEHNR and CDR2 FQNEAQ (reference sequence). The CDR3 runs to 16 residues. The CDR3 nucleotides read TGTGCCAGCAGCCCCCAGTCTTTATGGAACACCGGGGAGCTGTTTTTT. Its protein is CASSPQSLWNTGELFF.

The CDR3 sequence is CASSLGLAGKEDTQYF. Here the CDR3 DNA reads TGTGCCAGCAGTTTGGGACTAGCGGGTAAGGAAGATACGCAGTATTTT. The J gene is TRBJ2-3, the V gene TRBV28; 12 positions agree with TRBD2. The CDR3 consists of 16 residues. Germline values: CDR1 MDHEN, CDR2 SYDVKM. J was trimmed by 5 bases and V by 3 bases; bases with no gene match: 6.

The chain recombines TRBV7-6 with TRBJ2-2; 8 bases are a match to TRBD1. V was clipped by 3 bases and J by 0 bases; unmatched bases: 6. The germline V gene encodes CDR1 SGHVS and CDR2 FNYEAQ. This CDR3 has 17 amino acids. The DNA for the CDR3 is TGTGCCAGCAGCTTGGTCAGGGGGCGGCCGAACACCGGGGAGCTGTTTTTT. This codes for CASSLVRGRPNTGELFF. Variable domain in full (rest from reference TRBV7-6 and TRBJ2-2): GAGVSQSPRYKVTKRGQDVALRCDPISGHVSLYWYRQALGQGPEFLTYFNYEAQQDKSGLPNDRFSAERPEGSISTLTIQRTEQRDSAMYRCASSLVRGRPNTGELFFGEGSRLTVL.

The chain links TRBV7-2 to TRBJ2-2, with 11 bases identical to TRBD1. The CDR3 sequence is 17 residues long. Per the germline V gene, CDR1 is SGHTA and CDR2 is FQGNSA. J lost 5 bases, V lost 1 base, and 6 bases had no gene match. The DNA for the CDR3 is TGTGCCAGCAGCTTAGGGACAGGGGGCAGTCAGACCGGGGAGCTGTTTTTT. Amino acid sequence: CASSLGTGGSQTGELFF.

The chain is built from TRBV9 and TRBJ1-2; possibly TRBD1 for D (6 bases). V was pared by 4 bases and J by 4 bases, with 26 bases between. CDR1 SGDLS and CDR2 YYNGEE come from the germline V gene. The CDR3 totals 18 residues. This CDR3 is CASSKKQGTPFFPYGYTF. CDR3 DNA: TGTGCCAGCAGCAAAAAACAGGGAACGCCTTTCTTCCCCTATGGCTACACCTTC.